This T cell receptor (beta chain) was documented in a study of blood T cell repertoires in COVID-19. This clone was detected a few times. Clones were sequenced by immunoSEQ multiplex PCR, and TCRdb holds only the in-frame ones, with some missing. The sample shows about 200,000 clones, 70% to 90% of them seen only once. V dropped 7 bases and J dropped 2 bases, with 23 bases sitting between them. The CDR3 length is 17 residues. Germline CDR1 and CDR2: MRHNA and SNTAGT. The clonotype was recovered from a man between 60 and 75 years old with COVID-19, enrolled during active disease. J is TRBJ1-1 and V is TRBV6-4; D is uncertain. Sequencing was carried out using peripheral blood. The CDR3 DNA reads TGTGCCAGCACCGAGGGTAGGGTCGTAGGCGAAAACACTGAAGCTTTCTTT. Its translation is CASTEGRVVGENTEAFF.